This is a list of T cell receptor beta chains from one sample in a study of CD8+CD57+ T cells in acquired aplastic anemia. TCRdb passed the reads through MiXCR, listing each CDR3 protein once. This repertoire shows a few hundred thousand distinct CDR3 sequences, about 56% found once; its top ten account for less than 9.5%. The specimen was sorted CD4+, CD8+, or CD8+CD57+ T cells (not recorded which) from PBMCs. All receptors derive from a human donor with severe aplastic anemia or a healthy control (not recorded which). CDR3s include the opening cysteine and the closing phenylalanine or tryptophan. Fields, in order: D gene, clone size, J gene, V gene, CDR3 protein, CDR3 DNA. The D gene is left open where the match is weak. Clone size appears in some rows only: once, few, many, or a class for an expanded clone.

>.|.|TRBJ1-2|TRBV2
CASKDSSTYGYTF
TGTGCCAGCAAGGATTCGTCCACCTATGGCTACACCTTC
>TRBD2|few|TRBJ2-1|TRBV18
CASSRGLDNEQFF
TGTGCCAGCTCACGGGGACTAGACAATGAGCAGTTCTTC
>.|.|TRBJ1-1|TRBV18
CASSPSGGGKNTEAFF
TGTGCCAGCTCGCCGAGTGGAGGGGGAAAAAACACTGAAGCTTTCTTT
>.|few|TRBJ2-1|TRBV15
CATSDPGTVSNEQFF
TGTGCCACCAGCGACCCCGGGACCGTCTCCAATGAGCAGTTCTTC
>TRBD2|many|TRBJ2-1|TRBV9
CASSGPGLAGVGNEQFF
TGTGCCAGCAGCGGGCCGGGACTAGCGGGGGTCGGGAATGAGCAGTTCTTC
>.|.|TRBJ1-2|TRBV28
CASSLTGFHGYTF
TGTGCCAGCAGCCTCACAGGGTTTCATGGCTACACCTTC
>.|.|TRBJ2-7|TRBV7-2
CASSPSYRDAQILF
TGTGCCAGCAGCCCCTCATACCGGGACGCCCAAATCCTCTTC
>.|.|TRBJ2-2|TRBV7-2
CASSFFEGGAGTGELFF
TGTGCCAGCAGCTTCTTCGAGGGCGGGGCGGGGACCGGGGAGCTGTTTTTT
>.|.|TRBJ1-1|TRBV15
CATSSALKGISEAFF
TGTGCCACCAGCAGCGCCTTAAAGGGTATATCTGAAGCTTTCTTT
>.|.|TRBJ1-1|TRBV20-1
CSASSGAGPNTEAFF
TGCAGTGCTAGTTCGGGGGCAGGACCAAACACTGAAGCTTTCTTT
>.|.|TRBJ1-2|TRBV12-3/TRBV12-4
CASSSLGYTF
TGTGCCAGCAGTTCGCTAGGCTACACCTTC
>TRBD2|many|TRBJ2-1|TRBV4-3
CASSQELGGGANEQFF
TGCGCCAGCAGCCAAGAGTTGGGCGGGGGGGCCAATGAGCAGTTCTTC
>TRBD2|few|TRBJ2-1|TRBV18
CASSPILAGVSYNEQFF
TGTGCCAGCTCACCAATTCTAGCGGGGGTGTCCTACAATGAGCAGTTCTTC
>.|many|TRBJ1-1|TRBV29-1
CSVERQGVAEAFF
TGCAGCGTTGAAAGGCAGGGTGTCGCTGAAGCTTTCTTT
>TRBD1|many|TRBJ1-4|TRBV6-5
CASRKGAHEKLFF
TGTGCCAGCAGGAAGGGGGCGCATGAAAAACTGTTTTTT
>.|.|TRBJ1-1|TRBV20-1
CSAIGMNTEAFF
TGCAGTGCTATTGGGATGAACACTGAAGCTTTCTTT
>TRBD1|.|TRBJ2-7|TRBV2
CASRSGQLDLYEQYF
TGTGCCAGCAGATCGGGACAGCTTGATCTATACGAGCAGTACTTC
>.|.|TRBJ1-2|TRBV29-1
CSVEGSYGYTF
TGCAGCGTTGAGGGCAGCTATGGCTACACCTTC
>.|.|TRBJ2-5|TRBV7-8
CASSSTKPRAPGETQYF
TGTGCCAGCAGCTCTACTAAGCCCCGGGCCCCAGGGGAGACCCAGTACTTC
>TRBD1|.|TRBJ2-7|TRBV7-9
CASSLDWDSVYEQYF
TGTGCCAGCAGCTTAGATTGGGACAGCGTCTACGAGCAGTACTTC
>.|few|TRBJ1-2|TRBV6-1
CASIATWDGLGYTF
TGTGCCAGCATTGCGACCTGGGATGGACTTGGCTACACCTTC
>.|.|TRBJ2-7|TRBV15
CATSSGDSYEQYF
TGTGCCACCAGCAGTGGCGACAGCTACGAGCAGTACTTC
>.|.|TRBJ1-6|TRBV20-1
CTGVGRGGRTGTYNSPLHF
TGCACCGGAGTTGGCCGAGGGGGGAGAACTGGCACCTATAATTCACCCCTCCACTTT
>.|few|TRBJ1-2|TRBV7-9
CASTDGWTGETF
TGTGCCAGCACCGATGGTTGGACTGGGGAGACCTTC
>.|few|TRBJ1-1|TRBV7-6
CASSLHKNTEAFF
TGTGCCAGCAGCTTACACAAGAACACTGAAGCTTTCTTT
>.|.|TRBJ2-7|TRBV4-1
CASSQDPQASGEQYF
TGCGCCAGCAGCCAAGATCCACAGGCCTCGGGCGAGCAGTACTTC
>.|many|TRBJ2-5|TRBV5-1
CASSSTGISQETQYF
TGCGCCAGCAGCTCAACAGGGATATCTCAGGAGACCCAGTACTTC
>TRBD1|few|TRBJ1-6|TRBV2
CASKRQGAIDNSPLHF
TGTGCCAGCAAGAGACAGGGGGCTATCGATAATTCACCCCTCCACTTT
>TRBD1|.|TRBJ1-2|TRBV10-1
CASRVGQGAYGYTF
TGCGCCAGCAGAGTCGGACAGGGAGCCTATGGCTACACCTTC
>TRBD2|.|TRBJ2-1|TRBV19
CASSAPLAGGPYEQFF
TGTGCCAGTAGTGCCCCATTAGCGGGGGGGCCCTATGAGCAGTTCTTC
>.|.|TRBJ1-2|TRBV9
CASSINPQRRSNYGYTF
TGTGCCAGCAGTATAAATCCGCAAAGAAGATCTAACTATGGCTACACCTTC
>.|.|TRBJ1-2|TRBV6-9
CASSKLNYGYTF
TGTGCCAGCAGCAAACTAAACTATGGCTACACCTTC
>.|.|TRBJ2-3|TRBV9
CASSVDRGSTDTQYF
TGTGCCAGCAGCGTAGATCGGGGGAGCACAGATACGCAGTATTTT
>.|few|TRBJ1-1|TRBV25-1
CASTYQGSEAFF
TGTGCCAGCACATACCAGGGTAGTGAAGCTTTCTTT
>.|.|TRBJ2-5|TRBV5-4
CASSSGNRGQETQYF
TGTGCCAGCAGCTCCGGGAACCGTGGCCAAGAGACCCAGTACTTC
>TRBD1|.|TRBJ1-1|TRBV7-3
CASSFQGGVSNTEAFF
TGTGCCAGCAGTTTCCAGGGGGGCGTTAGCAACACTGAAGCTTTCTTT
>.|.|TRBJ2-5|TRBV7-3
CASKLAPQETQYF
TGTGCCAGCAAGCTAGCGCCCCAAGAGACCCAGTACTTC
>TRBD1|.|TRBJ2-5|TRBV20-1
CSGTDRVGNQPQYF
TGCAGTGGGACGGACAGGGTGGGCAATCAGCCCCAGTACTTC
>.|.|TRBJ1-2|TRBV5-4
CASSLDGAYGYTF
TGTGCCAGCAGCTTGGACGGGGCCTATGGCTACACCTTC
>.|.|TRBJ1-1|TRBV5-1
CASSLGNGRDAFF
TGCGCCAGCAGCTTGGGTAACGGGAGAGACGCTTTCTTT
>TRBD1|many|TRBJ2-1|TRBV5-1
CASSFGQGVGNEQFF
TGCGCCAGCAGCTTCGGACAGGGGGTTGGCAATGAGCAGTTCTTC
>.|.|TRBJ1-1|TRBV19
CASMDGRGGTEAFF
TGTGCCAGTATGGATGGTCGGGGGGGGACTGAAGCCTTCTTT
>.|.|TRBJ1-1|TRBV7-9
CASSRGGLFAEAFF
TGTGCCAGCAGCCGCGGGGGGTTGTTTGCTGAAGCTTTCTTT